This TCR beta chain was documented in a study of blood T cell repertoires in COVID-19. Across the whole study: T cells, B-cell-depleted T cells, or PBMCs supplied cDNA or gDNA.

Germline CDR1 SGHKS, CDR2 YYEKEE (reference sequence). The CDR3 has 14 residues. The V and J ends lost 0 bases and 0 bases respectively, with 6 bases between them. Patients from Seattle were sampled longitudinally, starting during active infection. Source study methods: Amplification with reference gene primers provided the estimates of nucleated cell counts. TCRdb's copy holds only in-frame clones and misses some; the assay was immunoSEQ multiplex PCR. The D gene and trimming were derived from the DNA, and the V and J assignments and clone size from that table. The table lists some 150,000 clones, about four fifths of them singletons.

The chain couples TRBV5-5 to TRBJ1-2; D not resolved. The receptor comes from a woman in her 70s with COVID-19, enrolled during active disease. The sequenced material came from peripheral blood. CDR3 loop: CASSLDRANYGYTF. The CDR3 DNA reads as TGTGCCAGCAGCTTGGACAGAGCTAACTATGGCTACACCTTC.